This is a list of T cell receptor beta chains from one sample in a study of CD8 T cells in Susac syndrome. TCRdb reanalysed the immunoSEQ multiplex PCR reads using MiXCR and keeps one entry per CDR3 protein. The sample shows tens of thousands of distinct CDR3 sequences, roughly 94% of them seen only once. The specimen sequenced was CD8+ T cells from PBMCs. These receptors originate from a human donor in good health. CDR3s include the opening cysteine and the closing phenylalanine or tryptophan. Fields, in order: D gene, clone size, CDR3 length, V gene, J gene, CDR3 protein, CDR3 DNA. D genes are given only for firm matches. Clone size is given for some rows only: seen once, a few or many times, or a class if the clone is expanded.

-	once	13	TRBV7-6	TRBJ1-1	CASSLQGFAEAFF	TGTGCCAGCAGCTTACAGGGGTTCGCTGAAGCTTTCTTT
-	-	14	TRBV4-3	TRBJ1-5	CASSQGNSNQPQHF	TGCGCCAGCAGCCAAGGAAATAGCAATCAGCCCCAGCATTTT
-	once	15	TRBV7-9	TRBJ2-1	CASSLNRVAYNEQFF	TGTGCCAGCAGCTTGAACAGGGTCGCCTACAATGAGCAGTTCTTC
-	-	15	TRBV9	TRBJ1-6	CASSERDPYTSPLHF	TGTGCCAGCAGCGAGCGGGACCCCTATACTTCACCCCTCCACTTT
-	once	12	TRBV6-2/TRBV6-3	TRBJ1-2	CASKTENYGYTF	TGTGCCAGCAAGACCGAAAACTATGGCTACACCTTC
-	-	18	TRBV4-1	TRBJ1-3	CASSRMVDQGRPGNTIYF	TGCGCCAGCAGCCGAATGGTGGACCAGGGACGGCCTGGAAACACCATATATTTT
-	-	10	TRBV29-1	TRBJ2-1	CSVDREEQFF	TGCAGCGTTGACAGAGAGGAGCAGTTCTTC
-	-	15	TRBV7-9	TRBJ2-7	CASSLSLALNYEQYF	TGTGCCAGCAGCCTCTCACTAGCTCTAAACTACGAGCAGTACTTC
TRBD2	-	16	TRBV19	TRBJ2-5	CASSPLGLAQQETQYF	TGTGCCAGTAGTCCGCTTGGACTAGCGCAACAAGAGACCCAGTACTTC
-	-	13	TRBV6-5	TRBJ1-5	CASSEGGNQPQHF	TGTGCCAGCAGTGAGGGCGGCAATCAGCCCCAGCATTTT
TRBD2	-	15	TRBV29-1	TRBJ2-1	CSVKGTSGSYNEQFF	TGCAGCGTAAAAGGGACTAGCGGCTCCTACAATGAGCAGTTCTTC
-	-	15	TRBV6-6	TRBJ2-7	CASSFLSEKGDEQYF	TGTGCCAGCAGTTTTTTATCGGAGAAGGGCGACGAGCAGTACTTC
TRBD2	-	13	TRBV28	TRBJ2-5	CASRLSGSETQYF	TGTGCCAGCAGACTCAGCGGGAGCGAGACCCAGTACTTC
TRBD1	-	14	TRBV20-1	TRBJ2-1	CSARVTGGGNEQFF	TGCAGTGCTAGAGTGACAGGGGGTGGCAATGAGCAGTTCTTC
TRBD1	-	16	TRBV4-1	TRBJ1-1	CASSQGDRDLGTEAFF	TGCGCCAGCAGCCAAGGGGACAGGGACTTAGGGACTGAAGCTTTCTTT
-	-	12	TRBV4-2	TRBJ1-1	CASSQAGTEAFF	TGTGCCAGCAGCCAAGCCGGGACAGAAGCTTTCTTT
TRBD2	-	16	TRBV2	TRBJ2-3	CASSPPAGEVADTQYF	TGTGCCAGCAGTCCACCAGCGGGAGAGGTGGCAGATACGCAGTATTTT
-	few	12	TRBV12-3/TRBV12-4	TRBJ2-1	CASSLAGDEQFF	TGTGCCAGCAGTTTAGCAGGTGATGAGCAGTTCTTC
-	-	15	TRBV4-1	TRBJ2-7	CASSQDNRQGYEQYF	TGCGCCAGCAGCCAAGACAACAGGCAGGGGTACGAGCAGTACTTC
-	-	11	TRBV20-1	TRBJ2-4	CSARDGGWWHF	TGCAGTGCTAGAGATGGGGGATGGTGGCACTTC
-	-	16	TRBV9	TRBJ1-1	CASSVGGSQLGTEAFF	TGTGCCAGCAGCGTAGGGGGGTCTCAACTTGGGACTGAAGCTTTCTTT
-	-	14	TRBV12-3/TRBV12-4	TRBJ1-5	CASSLSQGYQPQHF	TGTGCCAGCAGTTTAAGTCAGGGGTATCAGCCCCAGCATTTT
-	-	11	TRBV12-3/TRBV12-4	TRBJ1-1	CASSITGWAFF	TGTGCCAGCAGTATCACTGGATGGGCTTTCTTT
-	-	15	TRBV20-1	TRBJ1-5	CSALDGIYSNQPQHF	TGCAGTGCTTTGGACGGAATTTATAGCAATCAGCCCCAGCATTTT
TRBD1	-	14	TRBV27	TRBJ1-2	CASSLGTGGNGYTF	TGTGCCAGCAGTTTAGGGACAGGGGGCAATGGCTACACCTTC
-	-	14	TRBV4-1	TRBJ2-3	CASSQGQVRDTQYF	TGCGCCAGCAGCCAAGGACAGGTTCGGGATACGCAGTATTTT
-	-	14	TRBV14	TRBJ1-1	CASSQGRVWTEAFF	TGTGCCAGCAGCCAAGGCAGGGTCTGGACTGAAGCTTTCTTT
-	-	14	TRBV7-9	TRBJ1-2	CASSYGGANYGYTF	TGTGCCAGCAGCTACGGTGGAGCTAACTATGGCTACACCTTC
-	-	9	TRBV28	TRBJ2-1	CASRLKGFF	TGTGCCAGCAGGCTTAAGGGGTTCTTC
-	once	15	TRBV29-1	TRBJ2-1	CSAEREESVYNEQFF	TGCAGCGCCGAACGGGAAGAATCAGTCTACAATGAGCAGTTCTTC
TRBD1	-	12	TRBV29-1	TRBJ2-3	CSGDRGADTQYF	TGCAGCGGGGACAGGGGTGCAGATACGCAGTATTTT
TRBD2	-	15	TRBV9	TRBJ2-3	CASSGAGGRTDTQYF	TGTGCCAGCAGCGGAGCGGGGGGGCGGACAGATACGCAGTATTTT
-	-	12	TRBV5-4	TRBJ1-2	CASTDDSYGYTF	TGTGCCAGCACTGACGACAGCTATGGCTACACCTTC
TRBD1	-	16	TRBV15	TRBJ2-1	CATSRDRGQGYNEQFF	TGTGCCACCAGCAGAGATAGGGGACAGGGTTACAATGAGCAGTTCTTC